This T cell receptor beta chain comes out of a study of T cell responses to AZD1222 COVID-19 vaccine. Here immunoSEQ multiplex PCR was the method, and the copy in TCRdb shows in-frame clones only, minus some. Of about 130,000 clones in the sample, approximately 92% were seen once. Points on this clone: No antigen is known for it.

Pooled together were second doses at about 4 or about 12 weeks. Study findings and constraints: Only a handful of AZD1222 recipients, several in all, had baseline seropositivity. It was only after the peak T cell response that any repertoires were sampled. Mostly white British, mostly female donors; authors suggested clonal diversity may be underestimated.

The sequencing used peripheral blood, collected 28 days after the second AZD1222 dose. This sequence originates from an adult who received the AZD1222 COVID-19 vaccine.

The CDR3 spells CASSATGGAPEAFF. CDR3 DNA sequence: TGTGCCAGCAGCGCGACAGGGGGCGCGCCTGAAGCTTTCTTT. This chain joins TRBV7-3 and TRBJ1-1; 10 nucleotides align to TRBD1. This CDR3 comprises 14 residues. Per germline, CDR1 SGHTA and CDR2 FQGTGA. V lost 5 bases and J lost 6; bases outside the gene matches: 6.